These 27 T cell receptor beta chains were sequenced from one sample in a study of cytomegalovirus exposure and HLA in healthy donors. PCR used 60 Vbeta primers and 13 Jbeta primers. Clones were read by immunoSEQ multiplex PCR, and TCRdb kept only the in-frame ones, dropping some. This table has about 170,000 clones, roughly 70% appearing once. Source material: PBMCs. These receptor sequences come from a girl under 18 in good health and CMV-seronegative.

The V and J genes are TRBV10-1 and TRBJ1-1; D is unresolved. The CDR3 is made up of 12 amino acids. Germline V gene data show CDR1 as WNHNN and CDR2 as SYGVQD (reference sequence). Deletions cut 10 bases from V and 1 base from J, with 10 bases between. The CDR3: CAITERNTEAFF. Here the CDR3 DNA reads TGCGCCATCACAGAAAGGAACACTGAAGCTTTCTTT.

V usage is TRBV30 and J usage is TRBJ1-4; possibly TRBD1 for D (5 bases). This CDR3 region has 13 residues. Trimming stripped 0 bases from V and 8 bases from J, with 10 bases between. The germline V gene encodes CDR1 GTSNPN and CDR2 SVGIG (reference sequence). The CDR3 loop reads CAWSVLRGEKLFF. The CDR3 DNA sequence: TGTGCCTGGAGTGTATTAAGGGGAGAAAAACTGTTTTTT.

The J gene is TRBJ2-3, the V gene TRBV11-2, with 9 bases matching TRBD1. Germline CDR1 is SGHAT and CDR2 is FQNNGV. The trim removed 5 bases at V and 8 bases at J, leaving 8 bases unmatched. The CDR3 is 14 residues long. As DNA, the CDR3 is TGTGCCAGCAGCAGCTTTACAGGGGGCAGTACGCAGTATTTT. Its translation is CASSSFTGGSTQYF.

J is TRBJ1-6 and V is TRBV6-1; D not resolved. With 7 bases removed from V and 14 bases from J, the gap between germline ends came to 15 bases. There are 12 residues in the CDR3. Germline lookup yields CDR1 MNHNS and CDR2 SASEGT. The DNA for the CDR3 is TGTGCCAGCACTCCGGACTCCCAGGCCCTCCACTTT. This translates into CASTPDSQALHF.

This chain links TRBV6-4 with TRBJ2-3; D gene ambiguous. The V end lost 5 bases, the J end lost 0 bases, and 9 bases lay between the germline ends. Germline V gene lookup returns CDR1 MRHNA and CDR2 SNTAGT. This CDR3 comprises 14 residues. The chain's CDR3 is CASSSSPSTDTQYF. The CDR3 DNA sequence: TGTGCCAGCAGTTCTAGTCCTAGCACAGATACGCAGTATTTT.

This clone showed up just a few times. The genes are TRBV9 and TRBJ1-6; D is unresolved. The CDR3 has 16 amino acids. CDR1 and CDR2 from the germline V gene are SGDLS and YYNGEE. V lost 1 base, J lost 6 bases, and 14 bases lay in between. DNA of the CDR3: TGTGCCAGCAGCGTATATTTCGGTTCGGTTAATTCACCCCTCCACTTT. Residues: CASSVYFGSVNSPLHF. Looking up the rest from reference TRBV9 and TRBJ1-6 gives the full variable domain: DSGVTQTPKHLITATGQRVTLRCSPRSGDLSVYWYQQSLDQGLQFLIQYYNGEERAKGNILERFSAQQFPDLHSELNLSSLELGDSALYFCASSVYFGSVNSPLHFGNGTRLTVT.

The chain is built from TRBV6-5 and TRBJ2-3, with a tentative D call TRBD2 (7 bases). CDR1 and CDR2 (germline): MNHEY, SVGAGI. Trimming took off 7 bases at V and 6 bases at J, with 20 bases between the two ends. The CDR3 extends over 15 amino acids. The CDR3 here is CASKSTGGPWDTQYF. In DNA form, the CDR3 reads TGTGCCAGCAAGTCGACGGGGGGCCCTTGGGATACGCAGTATTTT.

The table lists this clone with a few counts. The chain links TRBV28 to TRBJ2-2, with 9 bases lining up with TRBD1. The trim removed 5 bases at V and 10 bases at J, leaving 14 bases unmatched. This CDR3 is 16 amino acids long. CDR1 and CDR2 from the germline V gene are MDHEN and SYDVKM. The CDR3 bases are TGTGCCAGCAGTGCCGCCGGGACAGGGAAAGGGGTGGAGCTGTTTTTT. Protein: CASSAAGTGKGVELFF.

The gene calls are TRBV5-1 and TRBJ1-1, with 9 positions matching TRBD1. The ends lost 4 bases at V and 0 bases at J; junction bases unmatched: 7. The V gene's germline CDR1 is SGHRS and CDR2 YFSETQ. The CDR3 totals 16 residues. The CDR3 region is CASSAGTGILNTEAFF. CDR3 bases: TGCGCCAGCAGCGCCGGGACAGGGATATTGAACACTGAAGCTTTCTTT.

This chain connects TRBV11-2 to TRBJ1-3; D not certain. The CDR3 runs 13 residues. The germline gives CDR1 SGHAT, CDR2 FQNNGV. Deletions cut 5 bases from V and 4 bases from J, with 9 bases between. The CDR3 here is CASSLTEGNTIYF. The CDR3 region has the DNA TGTGCCAGCAGCCTCACCGAGGGAAACACCATATATTTT.

This clone was detected only a few times. The chain combines TRBV28 with TRBJ1-1; perhaps TRBD1 as D (5 bases). This CDR3 region has 15 residues. Germline CDR1 is MDHEN and CDR2 is SYDVKM. V lost 3 bases, J lost 0 bases, and 11 bases lay in between. Here the CDR3 DNA reads TGTGCCAGCAGTTTCGTTTCAGGGTTGAACACTGAAGCTTTCTTT. Protein: CASSFVSGLNTEAFF.

This clone was seen a single time. The chain links TRBV5-1 to TRBJ2-2, with TRBD1 as a possible D gene (5 bases). This CDR3 contains 17 residues. In germline, CDR1 is SGHRS, CDR2 YFSETQ. V lost 0 bases, J lost 2 bases, and 14 bases lay in between. CDR3 DNA sequence: TGCGCCAGCAGCTTGGCCCAGGGCCGCCGAAACACCGGGGAGCTGTTTTTT. It is translated as CASSLAQGRRNTGELFF. Drawing the rest from reference TRBV5-1 and TRBJ2-2, the complete variable domain is KAGVTQTPRYLIKTRGQQVTLSCSPISGHRSVSWYQQTPGQGLQFLFEYFSETQRNKGNFPGRFSGRQFSNSRSEMNVSTLELGDSALYLCASSLAQGRRNTGELFFGEGSRLTVL.

The CDR3 DNA is TGTGCCAGCAGCTTGGCCGGAGACAGGGCAATTGGCGAGCAGTACTTC. Amino acid sequence: CASSLAGDRAIGEQYF. The rearrangement joins TRBV5-6 to TRBJ2-7; the match to TRBD1 covers 7 bases. Germline lookup yields CDR1 SGHDT and CDR2 YYEEEE. The trim removed 0 bases at V and 6 bases at J, leaving 12 bases unmatched. The CDR3 sequence is 16 residues long.

The V and J genes are TRBV30 and TRBJ1-1, with unresolved D. Trimming cost V 3 bases and J 0 bases, with 8 bases left between them. Germline CDR1 GTSNPN, CDR2 SVGIG (reference sequence). The CDR3 is 13 residues long. The CDR3 loop reads CAWSRYMNTEAFF. In DNA form, the CDR3 reads TGTGCCTGGAGCAGATATATGAACACTGAAGCTTTCTTT.

This clone has just one count. V and J are TRBV29-1 and TRBJ1-2, with D unclear. CDR3 size: 12 residues. Germline V gene sequence: CDR1 SQVTM, CDR2 ANQGSEA. The ends were cut back, 4 bases at V and 6 bases at J, with 12 bases in the middle. CDR3 amino acids: CSVGRVRNGYTF. The CDR3 DNA follows: TGCAGCGTTGGGAGGGTCCGGAATGGCTACACCTTC. Variable domain in full (rest from reference TRBV29-1 and TRBJ1-2): SAVISQKPSRDICQRGTSLTIQCQVDSQVTMMFWYRQQPGQSLTLIATANQGSEATYESGFVIDKFPISRPNLTFSTLTVSNMSPEDSSIYLCSVGRVRNGYTFGSGTRLTVV.

The rearrangement joins TRBV7-3 to TRBJ1-2; possible D gene TRBD1, 5 bases. This CDR3 has 13 residues. CDR1 and CDR2 (germline): SGHTA, FQGTGA. Between the trimmed V and J ends, which lost 4 bases and 4 bases, there was a span of 10 bases. The CDR3 protein is CASSYGQGYGYTF. Here the CDR3 DNA reads TGTGCCAGCAGCTATGGGCAGGGCTATGGCTACACCTTC. The whole variable domain, remainder taken from reference TRBV7-3 and TRBJ1-2, is GAGVSQTPSNKVTEKGKYVELRCDPISGHTALYWYRQSLGQGPEFLIYFQGTGAADDSGLPNDRFFAVRPEGSVSTLKIQRTERGDSAVYLCASSYGQGYGYTFGSGTRLTVV.

There are a few counts of this clone. The rearrangement uses TRBV4-1 and TRBJ1-4, with 9 bases matching TRBD1. Trimming cost V 3 bases and J 7 bases; bases outside gene matches: 6. In germline, CDR1 is MGHRA, CDR2 YSYEKL. This CDR3 comprises 15 residues. The CDR3 region has the DNA TGCGCCAGCAGCCAGACCGGGACAGGGCTTGAAAAACTGTTTTTT. Protein: CASSQTGTGLEKLFF.

This clone occurred a few times. The V and J genes are TRBV7-9 and TRBJ1-6, with TRBD1 matching 7 bases. This CDR3 has 16 residues. CDR1 and CDR2 (germline): SEHNR, FQNEAQ (reference sequence). The junction had 7 bases not matched to a gene; V was cut back by 2 bases and J by 6 bases. The DNA of the CDR3 is TGTGCCAGCAGCTTAATGGGGGCAGGGGGTAATTCACCCCTCCACTTT. It encodes CASSLMGAGGNSPLHF. The full variable domain, its missing parts supplied by reference TRBV7-9 and TRBJ1-6, is DTGVSQNPRHKITKRGQNVTFRCDPISEHNRLYWYRQTLGQGPEFLTYFQNEAQLEKSRLLSDRFSAERPKGSFSTLEIQRTEQGDSAMYLCASSLMGAGGNSPLHFGNGTRLTVT.

The chain joins TRBV5-6 to TRBJ2-7; tentative D call: TRBD1 (5 bases). Germline loops: CDR1 SGHDT, CDR2 YYEEEE. With 3 bases removed from V and 2 bases from J, the gap between germline ends came to 9 bases. The CDR3 has 13 amino acids. The CDR3 sequence is CASSSGNTYEQYF. The CDR3 DNA is TGTGCCAGCAGCTCAGGGAACACCTACGAGCAGTACTTC.

The CDR3 region has the DNA TGTGCCATCAGTGAGTCGGGGACAGGCTACAATGAGCAGTTCTTC. Protein sequence: CAISESGTGYNEQFF. This sequence joins TRBV10-3 and TRBJ2-1; 8 bases match TRBD1. Germline CDR1 ENHRY, CDR2 SYGVKD. Unmatched junction bases numbered 1, after V lost 0 bases and J lost 3 bases. This CDR3 is 15 amino acids long.

The chain employs TRBV5-1 and TRBJ2-1; weak D call: TRBD2 (6 bases). Germline lookup yields CDR1 SGHRS and CDR2 YFSETQ. V shed 4 bases and J shed 0 bases, with 14 bases lying between them. CDR3 size: 16 residues. The CDR3 nucleotides read TGCGCCAGCAGCCGCATAGCCGGGAGCTCCTACAATGAGCAGTTCTTC. The encoded protein is CASSRIAGSSYNEQFF.

J is TRBJ1-1 and V is TRBV27, with D possibly being TRBD1 (6 bases). This CDR3 spans 15 amino acids. CDR1 is MNHEY, CDR2 SMNVEV, per germline (reference sequence). V lost 2 bases and J lost 5, with 15 bases in between. CDR3 DNA: TGTGCCAGCAGTTTAAGCGAGGGGGTGGAGACTGAAGCTTTCTTT. As protein: CASSLSEGVETEAFF.

This clone was detected only a few times. This rearrangement joins TRBV27 to TRBJ2-5, with 8 bases identical to TRBD1. Germline V gene sequence: CDR1 MNHEY, CDR2 SMNVEV (reference sequence). This CDR3 region has 18 residues. With 5 bases clipped from V and 6 bases from J, the junction kept 20 bases outside the gene matches. CDR3 bases: TGTGCCAGCAGTCTCAGAGGACAGGGAGAAGGGCAAGGAAAGACCCAGTACTTC. Encoded protein: CASSLRGQGEGQGKTQYF.

This chain joins TRBV7-9 and TRBJ2-7; a weak D match, TRBD2 (6 bases). From germline, CDR1 is SEHNR and CDR2 FQNEAQ (reference sequence). The CDR3 consists of 14 residues. V was shortened by 5 bases and J by 3 bases, with 14 bases between the two germline ends. CDR3 sequence: CASSPGRTLYEQYF. CDR3 nucleotide sequence: TGTGCCAGCAGCCCAGGGAGGACTCTCTACGAGCAGTACTTC. Variable domain in full (rest from reference TRBV7-9 and TRBJ2-7): DTGVSQNPRHKITKRGQNVTFRCDPISEHNRLYWYRQTLGQGPEFLTYFQNEAQLEKSRLLSDRFSAERPKGSFSTLEIQRTEQGDSAMYLCASSPGRTLYEQYFGPGTRLTVT.

V gene TRBV5-4 combines with J gene TRBJ2-3, with 13 bases matching TRBD2. V trimming: 4 bases; J trimming: 6 bases; junction bases outside the gene matches: 8. Germline values: CDR1 SGHNT, CDR2 YYREEE (reference sequence). The CDR3 consists of 16 residues. The CDR3 region is CASSKGLAGREDTQYF. CDR3 bases: TGTGCCAGCAGCAAGGGACTAGCGGGGAGAGAGGATACGCAGTATTTT.

This clone was recorded a few times. The chain recombines TRBV2 with TRBJ1-2; 10 positions agree with TRBD1. This CDR3 has 16 amino acids. Per germline, CDR1 SNHLY and CDR2 FYNNEI. V gave up 6 bases and J gave up 7 bases; unmatched junction bases: 14. In DNA, the CDR3 is TGTGCCAGCAGCGCCGGGACAGGGGAACCTGCTGGTGGCTACACCTTC. It codes for CASSAGTGEPAGGYTF. Full variable domain (remainder filled in from reference TRBV2 and TRBJ1-2): EPEVTQTPSHQVTQMGQEVILRCVPISNHLYFYWYRQILGQKVEFLVSFYNNEISEKSEIFDDQFSVERPDGSNFTLKIRSTKLEDSAMYFCASSAGTGEPAGGYTFGSGTRLTVV.

The chain uses TRBV18 and TRBJ2-2; 7 positions match TRBD1. The CDR3 is 16 residues long. The V gene's germline CDR1 is KGHSH and CDR2 LQKENI. Trimming removed 3 bases from V and 2 bases from J; junction bases left unmatched: 6. Here the CDR3 reads CASSPQTGLNTGELFF. CDR3 DNA: TGTGCCAGCTCACCGCAGACAGGGCTCAACACCGGGGAGCTGTTTTTT.